A selection of T cell receptor beta chains follows, all from one sample in a study of regulatory T cells in long-lasting Graves disease. In TCRdb, the multiplex PCR reads were re-called with MiXCR into one record per CDR3 protein. The repertoire consists of around 320,000 distinct CDR3 sequences, with approximately 15% occurring once and the leading ten covering 30%. These sequences were also reported in another study, on T cells in Graves' hyperthyroidism and ophthalmopathy.

The specimen comprised peripheral blood mononuclear cells (PBMCs), sampled at new diagnosis, from a patient treated with antithyroid drugs. The receptors come from a man between 40 and 49 years old with Graves disease. Both conserved end residues are part of each CDR3. D genes are given only for firm matches. Some rows mark clone size as missing; the rest say once, few, many or name a class of expanded clone.

D gene	J gene	CDR3 length	clone size	V gene	CDR3 protein	CDR3 DNA
TRBD1	TRBJ1-4	14	many	TRBV5-6	CASSQDRGHRKLFF	TGTGCCAGCAGCCAGGACAGGGGGCATCGAAAACTGTTTTTT
TRBD1	TRBJ2-1	13	NA	TRBV5-4	CASSTGVFNEQSF	TGTGCCAGCAGCACAGGGGTATTCAATGAGCAGTCCTTC
NA	TRBJ2-2	13	few	TRBV6-2/TRBV6-3	CASSYEQLGELFF	TGTGCCAGCAGTTACGAACAACTCGGGGAGCTGTTTTTT
TRBD2	TRBJ2-4	16	NA	TRBV4-2	CASSPETSGGRDIQYF	TGTGCCAGCAGCCCAGAGACTAGCGGGGGTAGAGACATTCAGTACTTC
NA	TRBJ1-6	14	few	TRBV28	CASSLLGRGSPLHF	TGTGCCAGCAGCCTCCTCGGGAGGGGTTCACCCCTCCACTTT
TRBD1	TRBJ2-2	15	many	TRBV6-2/TRBV6-3	CASSKRQGLTGELFF	TGTGCCAGCAGTAAAAGACAGGGATTAACCGGGGAGCTGTTTTTT
NA	TRBJ2-2	15	many	TRBV18	CASSRSQSGTGELFF	TGTGCCAGCTCACGATCACAAAGTGGTACCGGGGAGCTGTTTTTT
TRBD2	TRBJ2-2	16	NA	TRBV7-3	CASSSNGGTGTGELFF	TGTGCCAGCAGCTCAAACGGGGGGACTGGAACCGGGGAGCTGTTTTTT
NA	TRBJ2-1	12	NA	TRBV29-1	CSVEGYYNEQFF	TGCAGCGTTGAGGGATATTACAATGAGCAGTTCTTC
TRBD1	TRBJ2-3	14	many	TRBV29-1	CSVEDRGLADTQYF	TGCAGCGTTGAAGACAGGGGGCTAGCAGATACGCAGTATTTT
TRBD2	TRBJ2-1	16	many	TRBV9	CASSVFGGGLYNEQFF	TGTGCCAGCAGCGTATTTGGCGGGGGACTCTACAATGAGCAGTTCTTC
NA	TRBJ1-2	13	NA	TRBV6-1	CASSVFGSYGYTF	TGTGCCAGCAGTGTATTCGGTTCCTATGGCTACACCTTC
NA	TRBJ2-5	15	many	TRBV24-1	CATSVPAGGIETQYF	TGTGCCACCAGTGTCCCGGCAGGGGGGATCGAGACCCAGTACTTC
NA	TRBJ1-3	14	few	TRBV9	CASSVDVSGNTIYF	TGTGCCAGCAGCGTAGACGTCTCTGGAAACACCATATATTTT
NA	TRBJ1-5	14	many	TRBV12-3/TRBV12-4	CASSYLLSNQPQHF	TGTGCCAGCAGTTACCTCTTGAGCAATCAGCCCCAGCATTTT
TRBD2	TRBJ2-5	14	few	TRBV3-1	CASSLAGGKETQYF	TGTGCCAGCAGCCTAGCGGGGGGGAAAGAGACCCAGTACTTC
NA	TRBJ2-5	15	many	TRBV20-1	CSALPVGGNQETQYF	TGCAGTGCCCTCCCGGTGGGGGGTAACCAAGAGACCCAGTACTTC
TRBD1	TRBJ1-6	13	few	TRBV7-3	CASSLGGTAPLHF	TGTGCCAGCAGCTTGGGAGGGACAGCACCCCTCCACTTT
TRBD2	TRBJ2-3	13	many	TRBV20-1	CSARIAGGYTQYF	TGCAGTGCTAGAATAGCGGGGGGGTATACGCAGTATTTT
NA	TRBJ2-3	15	many	TRBV9	CASSVGSRVTDTQYF	TGTGCCAGCAGCGTAGGCAGCAGAGTCACAGATACGCAGTATTTT
TRBD2	TRBJ2-1	16	many	TRBV6-1	CASRTSSGGGYNEQFF	TGTGCCAGCAGGACCTCCAGCGGGGGGGGATACAATGAGCAGTTCTTC
NA	TRBJ1-3	15	NA	TRBV11-2	CASSLNRASGNTIYF	TGTGCCAGCAGCTTAAACCGGGCCTCTGGAAACACCATATATTTT
TRBD1	TRBJ2-4	13	many	TRBV7-2	CASSWEGQGTEYF	TGTGCCAGCAGCTGGGAAGGACAGGGGACGGAGTACTTC
NA	TRBJ1-1	15	many	TRBV11-2	CASSTAPGANTEAFF	TGTGCCAGCAGCACGGCGCCGGGGGCGAACACTGAAGCTTTCTTT
TRBD2	TRBJ2-2	16	NA	TRBV20-1	CSARDGLAGDTGELFF	TGCAGTGCTAGAGATGGCCTAGCGGGGGACACCGGGGAGCTGTTTTTT
NA	TRBJ2-7	16	many	TRBV7-9	CASSLHPLTRGHEQYF	TGTGCCAGCAGCTTGCATCCCTTGACGCGGGGGCACGAGCAGTACTTC
TRBD2	TRBJ2-3	16	many	TRBV4-1	CASSQAPGLALDTQYF	TGCGCCAGCAGCCAAGCACCGGGACTAGCGCTGGATACGCAGTATTTT
TRBD2	TRBJ2-1	17	many	TRBV18	CASSTGLAGSSYNEQFF	TGTGCCAGCTCAACGGGACTAGCGGGGAGCTCCTACAATGAGCAGTTCTTC
TRBD2	TRBJ2-7	15	many	TRBV3-1	CASSQPTSAAYEQYF	TGTGCCAGCAGCCAACCCACTAGCGCTGCCTACGAGCAGTACTTC
TRBD2	TRBJ2-5	17	NA	TRBV5-1	CASSLGAGGPLQETQYF	TGCGCCAGCAGCTTGGGTGCGGGGGGTCCCCTCCAAGAGACCCAGTACTTC
NA	TRBJ1-1	14	many	TRBV5-1	CASSLGPTNTEAFF	TGCGCCAGCAGCCTGGGACCGACGAACACTGAAGCTTTCTTT
NA	TRBJ2-2	14	few	TRBV6-1	CASRAGANTGELFF	TGTGCCAGCAGGGCGGGTGCGAACACCGGGGAGCTGTTTTTT
TRBD2	TRBJ2-1	18	NA	TRBV20-1	CSAPGLAGGGSSYNEQFF	TGCAGTGCCCCAGGACTAGCGGGGGGGGGCAGCTCCTACAATGAGCAGTTCTTC
TRBD1	TRBJ2-1	15	few	TRBV27	CASRLQGAPGNEQFF	TGTGCCAGCAGATTACAGGGGGCGCCGGGCAATGAGCAGTTCTTC
NA	TRBJ2-2	13	few	TRBV9	CASSRAFTGELFF	TGTGCCAGCAGCAGAGCATTCACCGGGGAGCTGTTTTTT
NA	TRBJ1-2	13	many	TRBV3-1	CASSNSGARGYTF	TGTGCCAGCAGCAACTCAGGGGCCCGCGGCTACACCTTC
NA	TRBJ2-5	13	few	TRBV6-1	CASQLVTQETQYF	TGTGCCAGCCAATTGGTTACACAAGAGACCCAGTACTTC
NA	TRBJ2-1	16	many	TRBV3-1	CASSPPPGAVWNEQFF	TGTGCCAGCAGCCCCCCCCCAGGGGCGGTGTGGAATGAGCAGTTCTTC
NA	TRBJ1-6	13	many	TRBV20-1	CSARDLRVSPLHF	TGCAGTGCTAGAGATCTCAGGGTTTCACCCCTCCACTTT
NA	TRBJ2-4	16	NA	TRBV3-1	CASSAGLVRDKNIQYF	TGTGCCAGCAGCGCCGGACTCGTTCGAGATAAAAACATTCAGTACTTC
NA	TRBJ1-1	14	many	TRBV29-1	CSVEGRSMNTEAFF	TGCAGCGTTGAAGGGCGTTCGATGAACACTGAAGCTTTCTTT
TRBD1	TRBJ2-1	14	many	TRBV6-1	CASWRDRGTSEQFF	TGTGCCAGTTGGAGGGACAGGGGAACTTCTGAGCAGTTCTTC
NA	TRBJ2-5	14	many	TRBV9	CASSVPGAGETQYF	TGTGCCAGCAGCGTACCAGGGGCTGGGGAGACCCAGTACTTC
NA	TRBJ1-4	15	once	TRBV4-1	CASSQGGGTNEKLFF	TGCGCCAGCAGCCAAGGGGGCGGTACTAATGAAAAACTGTTTTTT
NA	TRBJ2-7	15	NA	TRBV27	CASSITPGGRWEQYF	TGTGCCAGCAGTATAACACCCGGGGGGCGCTGGGAGCAGTACTTC
TRBD2	TRBJ2-1	15	many	TRBV18	CASSPPTGTKGEQFF	TGTGCCAGCTCACCCCCTACCGGGACTAAGGGTGAGCAGTTCTTC
TRBD1	TRBJ2-7	14	NA	TRBV6-1	CASPSGTGIYEQYF	TGTGCCAGCCCTTCCGGGACAGGGATTTACGAGCAGTACTTC